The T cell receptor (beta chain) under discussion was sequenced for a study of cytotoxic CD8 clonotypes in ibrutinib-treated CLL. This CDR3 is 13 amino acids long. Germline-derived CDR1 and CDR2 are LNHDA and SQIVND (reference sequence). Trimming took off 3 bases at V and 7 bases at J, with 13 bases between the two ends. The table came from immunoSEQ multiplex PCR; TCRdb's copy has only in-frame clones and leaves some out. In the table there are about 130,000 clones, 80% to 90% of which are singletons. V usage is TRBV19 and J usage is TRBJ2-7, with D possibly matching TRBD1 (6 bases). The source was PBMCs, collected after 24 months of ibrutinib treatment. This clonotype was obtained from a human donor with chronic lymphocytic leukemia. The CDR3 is CASSMLGAGEQYF. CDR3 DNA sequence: TGTGCCAGTAGTATGTTGGGGGCAGGGGAGCAGTACTTC.